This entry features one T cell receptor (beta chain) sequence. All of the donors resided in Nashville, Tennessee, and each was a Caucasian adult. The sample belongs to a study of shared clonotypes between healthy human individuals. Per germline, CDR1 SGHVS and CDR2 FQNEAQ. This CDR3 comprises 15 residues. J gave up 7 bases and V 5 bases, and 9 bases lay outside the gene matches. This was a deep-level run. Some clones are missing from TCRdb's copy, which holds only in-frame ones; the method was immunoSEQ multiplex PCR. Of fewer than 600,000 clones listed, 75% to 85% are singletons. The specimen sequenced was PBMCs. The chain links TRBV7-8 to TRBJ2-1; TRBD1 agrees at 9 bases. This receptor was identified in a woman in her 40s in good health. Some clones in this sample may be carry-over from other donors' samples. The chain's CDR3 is CASSTYRGQLNEQFF. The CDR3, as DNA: TGTGCCAGCAGCACCTACAGGGGGCAGCTTAATGAGCAGTTCTTC.